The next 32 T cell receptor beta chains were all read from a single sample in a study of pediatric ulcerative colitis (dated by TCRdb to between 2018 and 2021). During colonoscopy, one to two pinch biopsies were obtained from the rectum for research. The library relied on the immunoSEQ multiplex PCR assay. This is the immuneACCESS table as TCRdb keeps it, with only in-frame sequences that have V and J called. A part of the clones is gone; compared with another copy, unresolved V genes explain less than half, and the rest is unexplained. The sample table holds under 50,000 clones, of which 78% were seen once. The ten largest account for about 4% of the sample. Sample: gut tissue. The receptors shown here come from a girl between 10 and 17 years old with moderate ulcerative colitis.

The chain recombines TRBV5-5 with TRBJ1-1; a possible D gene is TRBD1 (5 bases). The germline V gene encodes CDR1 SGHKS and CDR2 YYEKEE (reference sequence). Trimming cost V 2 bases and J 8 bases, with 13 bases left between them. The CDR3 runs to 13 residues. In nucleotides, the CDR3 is TGTGCCAGCAGCTTTATGGGGGTAGTGGAAGCTTTCTTT. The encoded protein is CASSFMGVVEAFF. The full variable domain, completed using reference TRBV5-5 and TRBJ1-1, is DAGVTQSPTHLIKTRGQQVTLRCSPISGHKSVSWYQQVLGQGPQFIFQYYEKEERGRGNFPDRFSARQFPNYSSELNVNALLLGDSALYLCASSFMGVVEAFFGQGTRLTVV.

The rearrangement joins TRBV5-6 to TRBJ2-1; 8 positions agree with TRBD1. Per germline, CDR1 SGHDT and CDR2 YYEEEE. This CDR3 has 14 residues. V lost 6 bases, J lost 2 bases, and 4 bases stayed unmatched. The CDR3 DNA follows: TGTGCCAGCACCTCGGGACAGGCCTACAATGAGCAGTTCTTC. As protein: CASTSGQAYNEQFF.

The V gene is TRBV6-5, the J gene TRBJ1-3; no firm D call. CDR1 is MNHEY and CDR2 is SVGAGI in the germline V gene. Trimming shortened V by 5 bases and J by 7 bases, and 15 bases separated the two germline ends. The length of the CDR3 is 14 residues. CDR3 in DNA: TGTGCCAGCAGTCAGCTGCACGGAGGTAACACCATATATTTT. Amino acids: CASSQLHGGNTIYF.

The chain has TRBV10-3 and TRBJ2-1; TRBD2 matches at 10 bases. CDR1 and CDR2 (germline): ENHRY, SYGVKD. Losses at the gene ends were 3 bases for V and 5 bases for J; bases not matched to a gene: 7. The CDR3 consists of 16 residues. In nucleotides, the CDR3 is TGTGCCATCAGTGACCAAGTAGCGGGAGGAAACAATGAGCAGTTCTTC. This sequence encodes CAISDQVAGGNNEQFF.

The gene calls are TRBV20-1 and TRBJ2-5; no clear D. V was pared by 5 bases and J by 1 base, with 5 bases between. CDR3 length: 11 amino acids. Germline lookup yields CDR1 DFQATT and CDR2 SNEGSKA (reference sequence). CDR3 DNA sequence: TGCAGTGCTGCGATCCAAGAGACCCAGTACTTC. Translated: CSAAIQETQYF.

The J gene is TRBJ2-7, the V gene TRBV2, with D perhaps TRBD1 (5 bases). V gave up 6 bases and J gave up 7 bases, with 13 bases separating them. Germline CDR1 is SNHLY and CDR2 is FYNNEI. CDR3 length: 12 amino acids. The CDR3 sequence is CASRKGIGEQYF. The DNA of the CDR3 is TGTGCCAGCAGAAAGGGGATTGGAGAGCAGTACTTC.

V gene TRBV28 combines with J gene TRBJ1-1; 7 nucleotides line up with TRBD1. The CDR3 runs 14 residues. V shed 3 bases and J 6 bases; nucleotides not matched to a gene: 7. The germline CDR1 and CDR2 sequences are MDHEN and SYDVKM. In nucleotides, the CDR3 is TGTGCCAGCAGTTTGGGGGGGAGGGGGCCTGAAGCTTTCTTT. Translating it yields CASSLGGRGPEAFF.

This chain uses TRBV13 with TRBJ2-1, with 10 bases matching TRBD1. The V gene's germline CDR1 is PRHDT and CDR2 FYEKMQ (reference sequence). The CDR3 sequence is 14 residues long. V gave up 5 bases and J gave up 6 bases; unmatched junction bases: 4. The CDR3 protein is CASSRDRGFNEQFF. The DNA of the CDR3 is TGTGCCAGCAGCCGGGACAGGGGATTCAATGAGCAGTTCTTC.

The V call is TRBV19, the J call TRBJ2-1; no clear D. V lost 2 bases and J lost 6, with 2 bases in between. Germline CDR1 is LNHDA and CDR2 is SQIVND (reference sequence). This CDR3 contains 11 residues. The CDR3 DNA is TGTGCCAGTAGTATATTCAATGAGCAGTTCTTC. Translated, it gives CASSIFNEQFF.

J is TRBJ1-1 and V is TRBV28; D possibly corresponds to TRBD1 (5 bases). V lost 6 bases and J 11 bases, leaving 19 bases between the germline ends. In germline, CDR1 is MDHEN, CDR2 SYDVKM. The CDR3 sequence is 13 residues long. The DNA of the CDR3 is TGTGCCAGCAGCTCGGGACTGGGGGTTGGCGCTTTCTTT. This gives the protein CASSSGLGVGAFF.

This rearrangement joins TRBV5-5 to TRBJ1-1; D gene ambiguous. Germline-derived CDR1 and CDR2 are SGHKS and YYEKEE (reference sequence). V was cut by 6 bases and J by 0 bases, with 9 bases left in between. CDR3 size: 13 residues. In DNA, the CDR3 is TGTGCCAGCACCTCCGGGGTGAACACTGAAGCTTTCTTT. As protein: CASTSGVNTEAFF. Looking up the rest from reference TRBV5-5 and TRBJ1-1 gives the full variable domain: DAGVTQSPTHLIKTRGQQVTLRCSPISGHKSVSWYQQVLGQGPQFIFQYYEKEERGRGNFPDRFSARQFPNYSSELNVNALLLGDSALYLCASTSGVNTEAFFGQGTRLTVV.

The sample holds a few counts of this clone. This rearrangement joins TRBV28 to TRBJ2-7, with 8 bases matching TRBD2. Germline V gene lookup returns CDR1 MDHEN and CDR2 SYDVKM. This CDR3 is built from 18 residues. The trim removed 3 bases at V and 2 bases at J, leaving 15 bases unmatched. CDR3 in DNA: TGTGCCAGCAGTTTGTACACCCAGACTAGCGCAGCGGCCTACGAGCAGTACTTC. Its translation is CASSLYTQTSAAAYEQYF.

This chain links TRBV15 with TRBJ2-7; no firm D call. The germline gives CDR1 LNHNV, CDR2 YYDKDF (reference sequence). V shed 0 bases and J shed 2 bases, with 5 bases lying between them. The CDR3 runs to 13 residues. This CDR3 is CATSRDDTYEQYF. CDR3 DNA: TGTGCCACCAGCAGAGATGATACCTACGAGCAGTACTTC.

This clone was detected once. Written as DNA, the CDR3 is TGTGCCAGCAGCCCCCCACCCGGGACTTCCGCGAACACCGGGGAGCTGTTTTTT. This sequence encodes CASSPPPGTSANTGELFF. V gene TRBV11-3 combines with J gene TRBJ2-2, with a possible D match to TRBD2 (6 bases). The length of the CDR3 is 18 residues. From germline, CDR1 is SGHNT and CDR2 YENEEA. Trimming cost V 5 bases and J 0 bases, with 19 bases left between them.

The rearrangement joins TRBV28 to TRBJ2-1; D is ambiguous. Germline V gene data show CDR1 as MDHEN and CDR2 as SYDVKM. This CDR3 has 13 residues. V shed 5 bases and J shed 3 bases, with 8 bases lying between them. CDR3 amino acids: CASSPPVYNEQFF. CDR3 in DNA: TGTGCCAGCAGTCCCCCGGTCTACAATGAGCAGTTCTTC. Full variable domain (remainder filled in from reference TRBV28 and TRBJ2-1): DVKVTQSSRYLVKRTGEKVFLECVQDMDHENMFWYRQDPGLGLRLIYFSYDVKMKEKGDIPEGYSVSREKKERFSLILESASTNQTSMYLCASSPPVYNEQFFGPGTRLTVL.

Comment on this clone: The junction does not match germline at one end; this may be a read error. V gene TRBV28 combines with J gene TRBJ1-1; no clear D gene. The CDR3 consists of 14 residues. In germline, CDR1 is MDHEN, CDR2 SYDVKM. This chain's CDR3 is CASCFWRQNTEAFF. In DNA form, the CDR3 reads TGTGCCAGCTGTTTTTGGAGGCAGAACACTGAAGCTTTCTTT.

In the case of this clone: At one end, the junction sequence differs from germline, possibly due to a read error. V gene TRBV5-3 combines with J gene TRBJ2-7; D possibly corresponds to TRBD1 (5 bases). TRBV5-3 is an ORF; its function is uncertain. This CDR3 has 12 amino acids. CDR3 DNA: TGTGCCAGAAGCTTGGGGCAGGGTTTCGACCTATTC. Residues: CARSLGQGFDLF.

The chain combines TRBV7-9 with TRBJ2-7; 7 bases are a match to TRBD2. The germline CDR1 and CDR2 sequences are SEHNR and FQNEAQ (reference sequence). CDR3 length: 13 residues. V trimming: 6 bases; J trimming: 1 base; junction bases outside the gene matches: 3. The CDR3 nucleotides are TGTGCCAGCAGACCTAGCGGATCCTACGAGCAGTACTTC. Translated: CASRPSGSYEQYF.

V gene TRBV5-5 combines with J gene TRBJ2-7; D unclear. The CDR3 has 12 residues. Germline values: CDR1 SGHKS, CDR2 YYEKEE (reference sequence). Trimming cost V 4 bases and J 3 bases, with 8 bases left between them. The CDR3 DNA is TGTGCCAGCAGCCATATTAACTACGAGCAGTACTTC. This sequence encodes CASSHINYEQYF.

CDR3 loop: CASSSRTGAGYTF. The CDR3, as DNA: TGTGCCAGCAGCTCCCGGACAGGGGCGGGCTACACCTTC. The V call is TRBV5-4, the J call TRBJ1-2; the match to TRBD1 covers 9 bases. V lost 3 bases, J lost 8 bases, and 5 bases stayed unmatched. The CDR3 spans 13 residues. From germline, CDR1 is SGHNT and CDR2 YYREEE (reference sequence).

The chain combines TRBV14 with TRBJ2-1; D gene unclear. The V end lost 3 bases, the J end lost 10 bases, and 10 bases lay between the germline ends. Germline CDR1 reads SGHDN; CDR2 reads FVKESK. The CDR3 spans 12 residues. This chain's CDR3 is CASSHGIGEQFF. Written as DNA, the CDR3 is TGTGCCAGCAGCCACGGAATTGGCGAGCAGTTCTTC.

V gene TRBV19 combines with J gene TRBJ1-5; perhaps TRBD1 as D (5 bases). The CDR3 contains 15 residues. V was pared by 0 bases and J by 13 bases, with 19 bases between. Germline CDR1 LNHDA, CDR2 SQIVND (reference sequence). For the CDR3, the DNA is TGTGCCAGTAGTATAGATCTTAGGGGCCTCCTATCTCAGCATTTT. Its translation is CASSIDLRGLLSQHF.

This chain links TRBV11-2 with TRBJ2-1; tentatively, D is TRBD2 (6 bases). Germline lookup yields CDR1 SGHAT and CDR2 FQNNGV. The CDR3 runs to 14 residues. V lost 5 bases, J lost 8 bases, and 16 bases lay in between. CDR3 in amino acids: CASSHLIGSDEQFF. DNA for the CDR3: TGTGCCAGCAGCCACCTTATCGGGAGCGATGAGCAGTTCTTC.

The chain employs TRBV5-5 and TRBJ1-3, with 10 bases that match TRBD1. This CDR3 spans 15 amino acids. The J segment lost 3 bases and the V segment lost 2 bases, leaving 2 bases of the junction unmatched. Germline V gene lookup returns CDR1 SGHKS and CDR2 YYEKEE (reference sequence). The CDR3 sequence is CASSFDRGLGNTIYF. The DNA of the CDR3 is TGTGCCAGCAGCTTTGACAGGGGGCTTGGAAACACCATATATTTT.

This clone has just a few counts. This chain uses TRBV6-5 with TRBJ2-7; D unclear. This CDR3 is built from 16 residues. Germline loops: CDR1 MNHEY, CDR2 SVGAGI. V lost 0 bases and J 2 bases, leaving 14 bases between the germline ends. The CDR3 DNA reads TGTGCCAGCAGTTACTCATCGGACGGGTCCGCCTACGAGCAGTACTTC. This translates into CASSYSSDGSAYEQYF.

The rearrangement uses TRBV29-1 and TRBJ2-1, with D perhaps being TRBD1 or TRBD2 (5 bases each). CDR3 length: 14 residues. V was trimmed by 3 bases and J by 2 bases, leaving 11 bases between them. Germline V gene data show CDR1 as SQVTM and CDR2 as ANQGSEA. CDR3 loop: CSVDGLDTYNEQFF. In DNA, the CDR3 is TGCAGCGTTGATGGACTGGACACCTACAATGAGCAGTTCTTC.

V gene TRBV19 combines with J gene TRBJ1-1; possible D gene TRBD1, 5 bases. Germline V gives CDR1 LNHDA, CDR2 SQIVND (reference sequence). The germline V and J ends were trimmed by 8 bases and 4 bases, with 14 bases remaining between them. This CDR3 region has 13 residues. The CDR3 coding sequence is TGTGCCAGTGGGGACTGGGGGGGCACTGAAGCTTTCTTT. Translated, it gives CASGDWGGTEAFF.

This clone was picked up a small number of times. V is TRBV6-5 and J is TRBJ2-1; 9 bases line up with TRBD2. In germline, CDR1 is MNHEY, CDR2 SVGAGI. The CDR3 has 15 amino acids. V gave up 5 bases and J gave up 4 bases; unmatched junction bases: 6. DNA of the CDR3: TGTGCCAGCAGTGCGAGCGGGGGGATATACAATGAGCAGTTCTTC. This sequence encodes CASSASGGIYNEQFF.

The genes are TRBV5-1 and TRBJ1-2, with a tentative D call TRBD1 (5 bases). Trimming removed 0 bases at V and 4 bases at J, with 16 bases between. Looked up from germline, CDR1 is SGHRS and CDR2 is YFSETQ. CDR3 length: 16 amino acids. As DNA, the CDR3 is TGCGCCAGCAGCTTGGGATCGCAGGGAAGCATCTATGGCTACACCTTC. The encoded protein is CASSLGSQGSIYGYTF.

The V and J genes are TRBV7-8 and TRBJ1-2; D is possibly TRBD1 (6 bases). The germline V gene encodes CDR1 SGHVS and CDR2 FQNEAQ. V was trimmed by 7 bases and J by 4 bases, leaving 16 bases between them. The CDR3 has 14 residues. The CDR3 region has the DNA TGTGCCAGCACCCGGCAGGGGTGGACCTATGGCTACACCTTC. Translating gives CASTRQGWTYGYTF.

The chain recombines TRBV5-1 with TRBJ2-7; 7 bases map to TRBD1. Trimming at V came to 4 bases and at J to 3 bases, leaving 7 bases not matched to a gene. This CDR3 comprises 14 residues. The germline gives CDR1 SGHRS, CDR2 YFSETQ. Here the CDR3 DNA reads TGCGCCAGCAGCGAGGGGGCAGGGATCTACGAGCAGTACTTC. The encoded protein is CASSEGAGIYEQYF.

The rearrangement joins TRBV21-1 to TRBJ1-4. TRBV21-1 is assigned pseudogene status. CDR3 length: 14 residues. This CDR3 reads CASSMAGRVEKLFF. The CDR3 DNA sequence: TGTGCCAGCAGCATGGCAGGGAGAGTCGAAAAACTGTTTTTT.